Listed below are T cell receptor beta chains from one sample, sequenced in a study of cytomegalovirus exposure and HLA in healthy donors. Using immunoSEQ multiplex PCR, the repertoire was profiled, and TCRdb retains in-frame clones only, with some absent. The table records roughly 200,000 clones, over 70% of them present only once. The sample comprised PBMCs. The source is a woman in her sixties in good health and CMV-seropositive. The CDR3 runs from the conserved cysteine through the conserved F or W. The D gene is left open where the match is weak. The size field is filled for only some rows; it gives once, few, many or a size class.

TRBV9,TRBJ2-7,NA,NA,CASSVARQSSEQYF,TGTGCCAGCAGCGTAGCCAGGCAGTCGAGCGAGCAGTACTTC
TRBV30,TRBJ1-1,NA,TRBD1,CAWSKYRGAFF,TGTGCCTGGAGTAAGTACAGGGGCGCTTTCTTT
TRBV5-4,TRBJ1-6,NA,TRBD1,CASSLGRGDSPLHF,TGTGCCAGCAGCTTGGGCAGGGGGGATTCACCCCTCCACTTT
TRBV27,TRBJ2-7,NA,TRBD2,CASRVFGLAGTPNEQYF,TGTGCCAGCAGGGTCTTCGGGCTAGCGGGAACCCCCAACGAGCAGTACTTC
TRBV30,TRBJ2-7,few,NA,CAWTDSYEQYF,TGTGCCTGGACAGACTCCTACGAGCAGTACTTC
TRBV9,TRBJ2-7,NA,NA,CATPPGRRYF,TGTGCCACCCCGCCGGGGAGGCGATACTTC
TRBV6-1,TRBJ2-7,NA,NA,CASSEGGYKTDEQYF,TGTGCCAGCAGTGAAGGAGGCTATAAGACGGACGAGCAGTACTTC
TRBV4-3,TRBJ1-3,NA,NA,CASSQGIARGNTIYF,TGCGCCAGCAGCCAAGGGATAGCTAGGGGAAACACCATATATTTT
TRBV9,TRBJ1-4,NA,TRBD1,CASSAQGDVYEKLFF,TGTGCCAGCAGCGCTCAGGGGGATGTTTATGAAAAACTGTTTTTT
TRBV9,TRBJ2-1,NA,TRBD1,CASSVPGQGLGSYNEQFF,TGTGCCAGCAGCGTGCCTGGACAGGGACTGGGATCCTACAATGAGCAGTTCTTC
TRBV19,TRBJ2-7,NA,TRBD1,CASSTSDRGLEQYF,TGTGCCAGTAGTACCTCGGACAGGGGTCTCGAGCAGTACTTC
TRBV5-1,TRBJ2-7,once,NA,CASSLEPGPYEQYF,TGCGCCAGCAGCTTGGAACCTGGCCCTTACGAGCAGTACTTC
TRBV6-1,TRBJ1-2,few,NA,CASSEGENYGYTF,TGTGCCAGCAGTGAGGGAGAGAACTATGGCTACACCTTC
TRBV4-1,TRBJ2-1,NA,NA,CASPYEQFF,TGCGCCAGCCCGTATGAGCAGTTCTTC
TRBV7-8,TRBJ1-6,few,TRBD1,CASSLGQGAGSPLHF,TGTGCCAGCAGCTTAGGCCAGGGGGCAGGCTCACCCCTCCACTTT
TRBV19,TRBJ2-6,NA,NA,CASSPTGTGANGLTF,TGTGCCAGTAGCCCCACAGGAACTGGGGCCAACGGCCTGACTTTC
TRBV7-6,TRBJ1-1,NA,NA,CASSLGGDEAFF,TGTGCCAGCAGCTTAGGCGGGGATGAAGCTTTCTTT
TRBV9,TRBJ1-1,NA,TRBD1,CASSVATGSGTVNTEAFF,TGTGCCAGCAGCGTAGCTACAGGTTCCGGGACAGTGAACACTGAAGCTTTCTTT
TRBV6-4,TRBJ2-3,few,NA,CASSDRGKADTQYF,TGTGCCAGCAGTGATAGGGGGAAAGCAGATACGCAGTATTTT
TRBV29-1,TRBJ2-1,NA,TRBD2,CSVGREIAGGRQFF,TGCAGCGTCGGCCGGGAAATAGCGGGAGGGAGGCAGTTCTTC
TRBV5-1,TRBJ2-6,few,TRBD2,CASRNPGLAGPSGANVLTF,TGCGCCAGCAGGAATCCGGGACTAGCGGGTCCCTCTGGGGCCAACGTCCTGACTTTC
TRBV6-1,TRBJ1-4,NA,NA,CASSLQGVEKLFF,TGTGCCAGCAGTTTACAGGGAGTTGAAAAACTGTTTTTT
TRBV4-1,TRBJ2-6,NA,NA,CASSQGHSSGANVLTF,TGCGCCAGCAGCCAAGGACATAGCTCTGGGGCCAACGTCCTGACTTTC
TRBV6-5,TRBJ2-3,NA,NA,CASSKRYGTDTQYF,TGTGCCAGCAGTAAGAGGTACGGCACAGATACGCAGTATTTT
TRBV29-1,TRBJ1-1,once,TRBD1,CSVDRGMNTEAFF,TGCAGCGTTGACAGGGGGATGAACACTGAAGCTTTCTTT
TRBV29-1,TRBJ1-2,NA,TRBD1,CSVLDRGPNYGYTF,TGCAGCGTTTTAGACAGGGGGCCTAACTATGGCTACACCTTC
TRBV5-5,TRBJ2-7,NA,NA,CASSPRETLYEQYF,TGTGCCAGCAGCCCCCGGGAGACCCTTTACGAGCAGTACTTC
TRBV28,TRBJ2-7,NA,TRBD2,CASSFSGGSYEQYF,TGTGCCAGCAGTTTCAGCGGGGGGTCCTACGAGCAGTACTTC
TRBV30,TRBJ1-2,NA,NA,CAWSGGGNYGYTF,TGTGCCTGGTCAGGAGGAGGAAACTATGGCTACACCTTC
TRBV7-2,TRBJ2-1,NA,NA,CASSSPQGNEQFF,TGTGCCAGCAGCTCTCCCCAGGGGAATGAGCAGTTCTTC
TRBV6-5,TRBJ2-3,NA,NA,CASSPRLEGDTQYF,TGTGCCAGCAGTCCACGACTAGAGGGAGATACGCAGTATTTT
TRBV6-6,TRBJ2-3,once,TRBD1,CASSYPLDREDTQYF,TGTGCCAGCAGTTACCCGTTGGACAGGGAGGATACGCAGTATTTT
TRBV9,TRBJ2-5,few,TRBD1,CASSVDEGAGETQYF,TGTGCCAGCAGCGTAGACGAGGGGGCAGGGGAGACCCAGTACTTC
TRBV13,TRBJ2-2,NA,TRBD1,CASRRTGAITGELFF,TGTGCCAGCAGGAGGACAGGGGCGATTACCGGGGAGCTGTTTTTT
TRBV10-3,TRBJ2-1,NA,TRBD2,CAINTGGTYNEQFF,TGTGCCATCAACACGGGGGGGACCTACAATGAGCAGTTCTTC
TRBV30,TRBJ1-4,NA,TRBD1,CAWSVDRGHEKLFF,TGTGCCTGGAGTGTTGACAGGGGGCACGAAAAACTGTTTTTT
TRBV10-3,TRBJ1-2,NA,NA,CAISDKGPTDGYTF,TGTGCCATCAGTGATAAGGGGCCGACAGATGGCTACACCTTC
TRBV6-5,TRBJ1-1,NA,TRBD1,CASSPRGRNTEAFF,TGTGCCAGCAGTCCAAGGGGGCGGAACACTGAAGCTTTCTTT
TRBV11-2,TRBJ1-3,NA,NA,CASSYPGTLGNTIYF,TGTGCCAGCAGCTATCCTGGGACACTGGGAAACACCATATATTTT
TRBV6-1,TRBJ1-1,NA,NA,CASSGDTSNTEAFF,TGTGCCAGCAGTGGGGACACCTCGAACACTGAAGCTTTCTTT